This T cell receptor (beta chain) was sequenced in a study of identical twins. Study observations and caveats: Diverse VJ usage suggested most zero-insertion clonotypes were not invariant T cells. Among monozygotic twins, out-of-frame TCR alpha sharing exceeded what models predicted.

CDR1 SGHAT and CDR2 FQNNGV come from the germline V gene. This CDR3 region has 12 residues. The V gene lost 3 bases and the J gene lost 7 bases, with 7 bases spanning the gap. Each CDR3 protein gets one entry after TCRdb re-called the 5' RACE reads with MiXCR. The data show approximately 210,000 distinct CDR3 sequences, approximately 5.9% seen once. This clonotype was seen many times. Antigen unknown. These sequences were also reported in another study, on T cells expressing NK-cell markers. That source adds: The authors applied an anti-gamma-delta TCR antibody in several experiments, and it restricted sorting to alpha-beta TCR T cells. NKG2C+ dominant clonotype frequencies in six or seven donors were about 1.0-8% of CD8+ T cells.

The rearrangement links TRBV11-2 to TRBJ2-1; no reliable D call. Material for sequencing was CD8+ T cells sorted from blood. The source is a woman younger than 35 in good health. CDR3 sequence: CASSLKQNEQFF. The CDR3 DNA follows: TGTGCCAGCAGCTTGAAGCAGAATGAGCAGTTCTTC.